The 9 T cell receptor beta chains presented below share a single source sample, sequenced in a study of T cell repertoires in cytomegalovirus infection. The antigens these receptors bind are not known. TCRdb processed the reads anew with MiXCR; each CDR3 protein has one entry. The sample lists 750,000 to 950,000 distinct CDR3 sequences, 25% to 30% seen once, with over 10% in the top ten. The source was cultured CD8+ T cells from PBMCs, collected from culture after CMV antigen stimulation. The receptors stem from a human donor in good health (CMV status not recorded). Some clones in this sample may be carry-over from other donors' samples.

The chain recombines TRBV12-3 or TRBV12-4 with TRBJ2-7, with D unresolved. CDR3 size: 12 residues. V dropped 4 bases and J dropped 4 bases, with 8 bases sitting between them. This chain's CDR3 is CASSWHMYEQYF. The DNA for the CDR3 is TGTGCCAGCAGTTGGCACATGTACGAGCAGTACTTC.

The chain carries TRBV27 and TRBJ2-5, with 7 positions matching TRBD1. Germline CDR1 and CDR2: MNHEY and SMNVEV (reference sequence). J gave up 1 base and V 4 bases, and 6 bases lay outside the gene matches. CDR3 length: 15 residues. The CDR3 protein is CASSSTGYLQETQYF. In nucleotides, the CDR3 is TGTGCCAGCAGTTCGACAGGGTACCTCCAAGAGACCCAGTACTTC.

Notes on this clonotype: A read error is possible here, since a much larger clone lies one base away. The chain has TRBV11-2 and TRBJ2-7, with D tentatively TRBD2 (6 bases). The germline CDR1 and CDR2 sequences are SGHAT and FQNNGV. This CDR3 has 14 residues. V gave up 3 bases and J gave up 3 bases, with 12 bases separating them. CDR3 region: CASSFGEGGYEQYV. The CDR3 nucleotides read TGTGCCAGCAGCTTCGGCGAGGGAGGCTACGAGCAGTACGTC.

The chain recombines TRBV12-3 or TRBV12-4 with TRBJ1-2; D is unresolved. V was trimmed by 3 bases and J by 11 bases, leaving 13 bases between them. CDR3 size: 12 residues. Here the CDR3 reads CASSLGSWEYTF. The CDR3 coding sequence is TGTGCCAGCAGTTTGGGGTCTTGGGAATACACCTTC.

The gene calls are TRBV12-3 or TRBV12-4 and TRBJ2-7; 9 nucleotides match TRBD2. Trimming removed 7 bases from V and 0 bases from J; junction bases left unmatched: 7. This CDR3 comprises 15 residues. The DNA for the CDR3 is TGTGCCAGCACCGTTAGCGGGGGTCTCTCCTACGAGCAGTACTTC. Encoded protein: CASTVSGGLSYEQYF.

The chain uses TRBV10-2 and TRBJ1-1, with D uncertain. Germline V gives CDR1 WSHSY, CDR2 SAAADI. There are 14 residues in the CDR3. Trimming stripped 7 bases from V and 1 base from J, with 13 bases between. For the CDR3, the DNA is TGCGCCAGCACCAACGAGTTCTCGAACACTGAAGCTTTCTTT. Translated, it gives CASTNEFSNTEAFF.

This clonotype showed up just a few times. This sequence joins TRBV14 and TRBJ2-1; possible D gene TRBD1, 5 bases. Trimming pared 0 bases from V and 8 bases from J, leaving 11 bases between. This CDR3 contains 14 residues. CDR1 is SGHDN and CDR2 is FVKESK in the germline V gene. The CDR3 bases are TGTGCCAGCAGCCAAGAAAGGTGGGGCGATGAGCAGTTCTTC. It is translated as CASSQERWGDEQFF.

This clonotype appeared once. The V call is TRBV20-1, the J call TRBJ2-2, with 8 positions matching TRBD2. Germline V gene lookup returns CDR1 DFQATT and CDR2 SNEGSKA (reference sequence). Trimming at V came to 0 bases and at J to 6 bases, leaving 6 bases not matched to a gene. The CDR3 is 15 amino acids. The CDR3 DNA reads as TGCAGTGCTAGAGATTTGCGGGGGGCATCCGGGGAGCTGTTTTTT. It translates to CSARDLRGASGELFF.

This clonotype was recorded a few times. This chain links TRBV6-2 or TRBV6-3 with TRBJ2-7; D remains unclear. This CDR3 region has 13 residues. Germline V gene sequence: CDR1 MNHEY, CDR2 SVGEGT. The germline V and J ends were trimmed by 0 bases and 3 bases, with 6 bases remaining between them. CDR3 bases: TGTGCCAGCAGTTACTCCGTGTTCTACGAGCAGTACGTC. Encoded protein: CASSYSVFYEQYV.